Below, one T cell receptor (beta chain) is given with its context. The table lists this clonotype with a few counts. The specificity of this receptor is unknown. No much larger clonotype is one base removed from it; base qualities were not supplied. The data originate from a study of CD8 T cells in ankylosing spondylitis (dated by TCRdb to 2017 to 2019). About the study as a whole: The study profiled T cell receptor beta repertoires in healthy donors and ankylosing spondylitis patients to find disease-linked TCR variants. Samples of peripheral blood were taken, and for ankylosing spondylitis patients, synovial fluid was collected as well. The full study cohort comprised about 24 ankylosing spondylitis patients and about 110 healthy donors. Overall study results and their limits: The disease-linked clones had a CD8+ phenotype and were found at relatively low frequencies in peripheral blood. A TCR beta motif made up of under ten highly homologous amino acid variants appeared to be characteristic of blood from ankylosing spondylitis patients. Some TCR beta motif variants had previously been reported in synovial fluid and blood of reactive arthritis patients, which suggested common disease-initiation mechanisms. The disease-linked clones were reported to be significantly enriched in matched synovial fluid samples from ankylosing spondylitis patients.

The CDR3, cysteine through phenylalanine, is 14 amino acids long. The CDR3 DNA has 42 bases and is translated from base 1. For CDR1 and CDR2, the germline V gene (reference sequence) lists GTSNPN and SVGIG. Here V drops 0 bases and J drops 5 bases, and the junction holds 4 bases not matched to any gene. The sample was run on an Illumina HiSeq 2500. Quantitative 5'-RACE with molecular barcodes was the method used to prepare the TCR beta libraries. In the source study's methods: A new computational method based on a probabilistic model of VDJ rearrangement was used to identify disease-linked TCR variants. TCRdb passed the public sequencing reads through fastp at Q25 and MiXCR, retaining productive beta sequences. When rows share a CDR3 protein, they turn into one entry using the most common DNA and genes. TCRdb's processing, not the authors' own work, is the source of the V and J calls. Within this sample are hundreds of thousands of distinct CDR3 sequences, with roughly 20% of them counted one time only. The ten largest clones represent around 13% of the sample.

Recombination linked TRBV30 to TRBJ1-2, with 9 bases matching TRBD1. The sample taken for sequencing was blood, either unsorted or a sorted T cell fraction (not recorded which). This sequence was found in a male donor with ankylosing spondylitis or in good health (not recorded which). The CDR3 reads CAWSVLGTGYGYTF. In nucleotide form, the sequence is TGTGCCTGGAGTGTACTAGGGACAGGGTATGGCTACACCTTC. The CDR3 plus the reference TRBV30 and TRBJ1-2 genes for the other parts give the full variable domain: SQTIHQWPATLVQPVGSPLSLECTVEGTSNPNLYWYRQAAGRGLQLLFYSVGIGQISSEVPQNLSASRPQDRQFILSSKKLLLSDSGFYLCAWSVLGTGYGYTFGSGTRLTVV.